The 21 T cell receptor beta chains given below trace back to one sample, sequenced in a study of blood T cell repertoires in COVID-19. The method was immunoSEQ multiplex PCR; TCRdb's version includes in-frame clones alone and lacks a portion of them. The sample contains 150,000 to 200,000 clones, more than 80% of which appear only once. Sequencing was carried out using peripheral blood. These receptors all come from a woman older than 75 with COVID-19, enrolled during active disease.

This clone was detected only a few times. This rearrangement joins TRBV19 to TRBJ1-2; D is unresolved. Germline-derived CDR1 and CDR2 are LNHDA and SQIVND (reference sequence). CDR3 length equals 12 residues. Between the trimmed V and J ends, which lost 3 bases and 5 bases, there was a span of 7 bases. CDR3 coding DNA: TGTGCCAGTAGTATGACGGGATATGGCTACACCTTC. Translated, it gives CASSMTGYGYTF. Full variable domain (outside the CDR3, taken from reference TRBV19 and TRBJ1-2): DGGITQSPKYLFRKEGQNVTLSCEQNLNHDAMYWYRQDPGQGLRLIYYSQIVNDFQKGDIAEGYSVSREKKESFPLTVTSAQKNPTAFYLCASSMTGYGYTFGSGTRLTVV.

The genes are TRBV24-1 and TRBJ2-1; 8 bases agree with TRBD2. V dropped 4 bases and J dropped 8; count of bases not matched to a gene: 3. CDR1 is KGHDR, CDR2 SFDVKD, per germline. This CDR3 contains 13 residues. CDR3 DNA: TGTGCCACCAGTGACAGACTAGCGTATGAGCAGTTCTTC. Translating gives CATSDRLAYEQFF.

The chain couples TRBV5-1 to TRBJ2-3; 7 bases line up with TRBD2. Germline V gene data show CDR1 as SGHRS and CDR2 as YFSETQ. CDR3 length: 16 residues. Trimming cost V 2 bases and J 3 bases; bases outside gene matches: 9. CDR3 protein: CASSLLALRGTDTQYF. CDR3 DNA sequence: TGCGCCAGCAGCTTACTAGCGCTTCGAGGAACAGATACGCAGTATTTT.

Here the CDR3 DNA reads TGCGCCAGCAGTCCCACAGGGACTGGGGCCAACGTCCTGACTTTC. This sequence encodes CASSPTGTGANVLTF. The rearrangement uses TRBV5-1 and TRBJ2-6; possibly TRBD1 for D (6 bases). This CDR3 comprises 15 residues. V was pared by 5 bases and J by 2 bases, with 11 bases between. Per the germline V gene, CDR1 is SGHRS and CDR2 is YFSETQ. The full variable domain, rest sourced from reference TRBV5-1 and TRBJ2-6, is KAGVTQTPRYLIKTRGQQVTLSCSPISGHRSVSWYQQTPGQGLQFLFEYFSETQRNKGNFPGRFSGRQFSNSRSEMNVSTLELGDSALYLCASSPTGTGANVLTFGAGSRLTVL.

The J gene is TRBJ2-7, the V gene TRBV19, with 9 bases lining up with TRBD1. This CDR3 contains 17 residues. Per the germline V gene, CDR1 is LNHDA and CDR2 is SQIVND (reference sequence). V lost 1 base, J lost 4 bases, and 11 bases stayed unmatched. As DNA, the CDR3 is TGTGCCAGTAGTATAGCCCTCGTGACAGGGGGTCAGTACGAGCAGTACTTC. Residues: CASSIALVTGGQYEQYF. The variable domain in full, completed from reference TRBV19 and TRBJ2-7, reads DGGITQSPKYLFRKEGQNVTLSCEQNLNHDAMYWYRQDPGQGLRLIYYSQIVNDFQKGDIAEGYSVSREKKESFPLTVTSAQKNPTAFYLCASSIALVTGGQYEQYFGPGTRLTVT.

The chain is built from TRBV11-2 and TRBJ2-7; 9 positions agree with TRBD1. The CDR3 is made up of 14 amino acids. V shed 3 bases and J 3 bases; nucleotides not matched to a gene: 3. CDR1 is SGHAT and CDR2 is FQNNGV in the germline V gene. The CDR3 spells CASSFRGQGYEQYF. The CDR3 DNA follows: TGTGCCAGCAGCTTTAGGGGACAGGGCTACGAGCAGTACTTC.

The chain recombines TRBV5-1 with TRBJ2-2, with TRBD1 as a possible D gene (5 bases). Per germline, CDR1 SGHRS and CDR2 YFSETQ. V was pared by 0 bases and J by 4 bases, with 10 bases between. CDR3 length: 15 residues. The CDR3 protein is CASSLGGFVTGELFF. CDR3 sequence (DNA): TGCGCCAGCAGCTTGGGGGGCTTCGTCACCGGGGAGCTGTTTTTT.

The rearrangement uses TRBV28 and TRBJ1-2; 7 bases fit TRBD1. Germline V CDR1 and CDR2: MDHEN, SYDVKM. The ends lost 4 bases at V and 0 bases at J; junction bases unmatched: 5. CDR3 size: 15 residues. The CDR3 DNA reads TGTGCCAGCAGTTCGGGACAGCCAGCTAACTATGGCTACACCTTC. Amino acid sequence: CASSSGQPANYGYTF.

The chain uses TRBV6-5 and TRBJ2-5; 8 bases are shared with TRBD2. The CDR3 spans 13 residues. V trimming: 11 bases; J trimming: 2 bases; junction bases outside the gene matches: 7. CDR1 and CDR2 from the germline V gene are MNHEY and SVGAGI. CDR3 in DNA: TGTGCCCTCCGAACTAGCGGACAAGAGACCCAGTACTTC. Protein product: CALRTSGQETQYF.

This sequence joins TRBV5-1 and TRBJ2-1; D is perhaps TRBD2 (5 bases). The CDR3 has 15 residues. CDR1 is SGHRS and CDR2 is YFSETQ in the germline V gene. Trimming shortened V by 1 base and J by 4 bases, and 12 bases separated the two germline ends. The CDR3 loop reads CASSLLGVKYNEQFF. CDR3 in DNA: TGCGCCAGCAGCTTGTTGGGAGTGAAATACAATGAGCAGTTCTTC.

This clone was seen a single time. The chain has TRBV5-4 and TRBJ2-7, with 11 nucleotides matching TRBD1. The J segment lost 4 bases and the V segment lost 4 bases, leaving 7 bases of the junction unmatched. Germline-derived CDR1 and CDR2 are SGHNT and YYREEE (reference sequence). This CDR3 spans 15 amino acids. The CDR3 DNA reads TGTGCCAGCAGCCTACCGGGACAGGGGGAGTACGAGCAGTACTTC. Its translation: CASSLPGQGEYEQYF. Combining the CDR3 with reference TRBV5-4 and TRBJ2-7 gives the whole variable domain ETGVTQSPTHLIKTRGQQVTLRCSSQSGHNTVSWYQQALGQGPQFIFQYYREEENGRGNFPPRFSGLQFPNYSSELNVNALELDDSALYLCASSLPGQGEYEQYFGPGTRLTVT.

The DNA for the CDR3 is TGTGCCACCAGCCCCGGGACAGGGGGTTCACCCCTCCACTTT. It translates to CATSPGTGGSPLHF. This chain uses TRBV15 with TRBJ1-6; 11 bases agree with TRBD1. This CDR3 contains 14 residues. V lost 5 bases to trimming and J lost 9 bases; unmatched junction nucleotides: 3. Germline CDR1 reads LNHNV; CDR2 reads YYDKDF (reference sequence).

This clone was seen only once. V is TRBV28 and J is TRBJ2-1, with D perhaps TRBD1 (6 bases). The CDR3 spans 14 residues. V was clipped by 6 bases and J by 10 bases, with 19 bases between them. Germline assignment: CDR1 MDHEN and CDR2 SYDVKM. The CDR3 nucleotides are TGTGCCAGCAGATTACCCACAACAGGGTTGGAGCAGTTCTTC. Translation: CASRLPTTGLEQFF.

The chain links TRBV28 to TRBJ2-3; 9 nucleotides agree with TRBD1. This CDR3 contains 15 residues. Unmatched junction bases numbered 12, after V lost 6 bases and J lost 8 bases. Per germline, CDR1 MDHEN and CDR2 SYDVKM. The CDR3 bases are TGTGCCAGCAGAACAGGGGGCCAGGGGTTTTTTACGCAGTATTTT. Translating gives CASRTGGQGFFTQYF.

The rearrangement uses TRBV6-5 and TRBJ2-5; the match to TRBD2 covers 12 bases. This CDR3 is built from 14 residues. J was trimmed by 4 bases and V by 4 bases; bases with no gene match: 1. Germline loops: CDR1 MNHEY, CDR2 SVGAGI. The CDR3 DNA reads TGTGCCAGCAGTTCACTAGCGGGAGGAGAGACCCAGTACTTC. Its protein is CASSSLAGGETQYF.

CDR3 DNA: TGTGCCAGCAGGGCTCACTACAATGAGCAGTTCTTC. Amino acids: CASRAHYNEQFF. The chain carries TRBV6-5 and TRBJ2-1; no clear D. V was pared by 6 bases and J by 3 bases, with 6 bases between. Germline lookup yields CDR1 MNHEY and CDR2 SVGAGI. The CDR3 is made up of 12 amino acids.

The chain uses TRBV28 and TRBJ2-3; perhaps TRBD2 as D (7 bases). The CDR3 covers 14 residues. V was pared by 3 bases and J by 5 bases, with 12 bases between. In germline, CDR1 is MDHEN, CDR2 SYDVKM. This CDR3 is CASSLGGLGDTQYF. In DNA, the CDR3 is TGTGCCAGCAGTTTGGGGGGGCTAGGAGATACGCAGTATTTT.

This chain uses TRBV10-2 with TRBJ2-3; perhaps TRBD2 as D (6 bases). The V end lost 1 base, the J end lost 2 bases, and 10 bases lay between the germline ends. Germline V gene lookup returns CDR1 WSHSY and CDR2 SAAADI. There are 15 residues in the CDR3. CDR3 bases: TGCGCCAGCAGTGAGTACCGCGGGGTCACAGATACGCAGTATTTT. Translation gives CASSEYRGVTDTQYF.

The chain recombines TRBV7-6 with TRBJ2-5, with TRBD1 matching over 9 bases. The V and J ends lost 5 bases and 5 bases, in that order; junction bases with no gene match: 12. Germline lookup yields CDR1 SGHVS and CDR2 FNYEAQ. This CDR3 has 16 residues. CDR3 DNA sequence: TGTGCCAGCAGCAGAACCACCGGGACAGGGTTGGAGACCCAGTACTTC. It specifies CASSRTTGTGLETQYF.

The chain carries TRBV5-1 and TRBJ2-1, with TRBD1 matching 7 bases. The CDR3 loop spans 14 amino acids. With 4 bases clipped from V and 4 bases from J, the junction kept 5 bases outside the gene matches. Germline V gene data show CDR1 as SGHRS and CDR2 as YFSETQ. The CDR3 here is CASSPGTDYNEQFF. The CDR3, as DNA: TGCGCCAGCAGCCCGGGGACAGATTACAATGAGCAGTTCTTC.

The chain has TRBV23-1 and TRBJ2-3, with 13 bases matching TRBD2. TRBV23-1 falls under the ORF class, with uncertain function. CDR3 length: 16 residues. The V segment lost 0 bases and the J segment 3 bases; nucleotides outside the gene matches: 0. The CDR3: CASSQSTSGRTDTQYF. The CDR3 DNA is TGCGCCAGCAGTCAATCGACTAGCGGGAGGACAGATACGCAGTATTTT.